The 26 T cell receptor beta chains given below trace back to one sample, sequenced in a study of response to subunit inactivated influenza vaccine listed by TCRdb under 2018. Libraries were prepared through RT-PCR. The run used an Illumina HiSeq 2500. TCRdb passed the public sequencing reads through fastp at Q25 and MiXCR, retaining productive beta sequences. CDR3 protein duplicates are merged, each entry listing the most common genes and DNA. Present in this sample are about 500,000 distinct CDR3 sequences, 15% to 20% of which were seen just once. Less than 4% of the sample goes to the ten largest clones. The sequenced sample was CD4+ T cells sorted from PBMCs, obtained about 24 months after vaccination. The receptors were gathered from a man between 50 and 75 years old who received an inactivated influenza vaccine. Donor details come from another sample of the same person, matched by shared clones.

The chain is built from TRBV3-1 and TRBJ2-1, with TRBD2 matching over 10 bases. V shed 6 bases and J 7 bases; nucleotides not matched to a gene: 21. Germline V gene sequence: CDR1 LGHDT, CDR2 YNNKEL (reference sequence). The CDR3 length is 19 residues. The CDR3 spells CASRGIGSLAGGEGNEQFF. CDR3 coding DNA: TGTGCCAGCAGGGGAATCGGGTCATTAGCGGGAGGAGAGGGGAATGAGCAGTTCTTC.

This clonotype was counted ten times or more. The rearrangement uses TRBV20-1 and TRBJ2-5; TRBD1 matches at 8 bases. CDR1 is DFQATT, CDR2 SNEGSKA, per germline (reference sequence). The V and J ends lost 0 bases and 4 bases, in that order; junction bases with no gene match: 10. The CDR3 contains 16 residues. CDR3 coding DNA: TGCAGTGCTAGAGATCTAGGACAGGGAGTAGGAGAGACCCAGTACTTC. Translation gives CSARDLGQGVGETQYF.

This sequence joins TRBV28 and TRBJ2-7; 7 bases map to TRBD1. Germline values: CDR1 MDHEN, CDR2 SYDVKM. The junction had 5 bases not matched to a gene; V was cut back by 3 bases and J by 9 bases. This CDR3 has 12 amino acids. CDR3 protein: CASSFFRDRQYF. The CDR3 bases are TGTGCCAGCAGTTTTTTCCGGGACAGGCAGTACTTC.

The chain carries TRBV29-1 and TRBJ1-1; possibly TRBD1 for D (5 bases). CDR1 is SQVTM and CDR2 is ANQGSEA in the germline V gene. The CDR3 totals 13 residues. V lost 6 bases, J lost 1 base, and 12 bases lay in between. The CDR3 DNA reads TGCAGCGTAACTCGGGGGGGGAACACTGAAGCTTTCTTT. Encoded protein: CSVTRGGNTEAFF.

In its sample, this clonotype was seen many times. The chain is built from TRBV20-1 and TRBJ1-5; no firm D call. The germline V gene encodes CDR1 DFQATT and CDR2 SNEGSKA (reference sequence). Between the trimmed V and J ends, which lost 5 bases and 6 bases, there was a span of 11 bases. CDR3 length equals 12 residues. In DNA form, the CDR3 reads TGCAGTGCTGGGGTCACTTCTCAGCCCCAGCATTTT. This translates into CSAGVTSQPQHF.

This clonotype was counted between two and nine times. The rearrangement uses TRBV7-9 and TRBJ1-2; no reliable D call. Germline loops: CDR1 SEHNR, CDR2 FQNEAQ (reference sequence). This CDR3 spans 13 amino acids. Deletions cut 8 bases from V and 8 bases from J, with 18 bases between. The CDR3 nucleotides are TGTGCCAGCGACACGGATGGGCTCGGCGGCTACACCTTC. Translation gives CASDTDGLGGYTF. Based on the CDR3 plus reference TRBV7-9 and TRBJ1-2, the full variable domain is DTGVSQNPRHKITKRGQNVTFRCDPISEHNRLYWYRQTLGQGPEFLTYFQNEAQLEKSRLLSDRFSAERPKGSFSTLEIQRTEQGDSAMYLCASDTDGLGGYTFGSGTRLTVV.

This chain uses TRBV25-1 with TRBJ2-3; 10 positions agree with TRBD2. The CDR3 is made up of 18 amino acids. Germline V CDR1 and CDR2: MGHDK, SYGVNS. Trimming took 1 base from V and 3 from J; bases not matched to a gene: 10. The CDR3: CASSEWSASGSATDTQYF. The CDR3 region has the DNA TGTGCCAGCAGTGAATGGTCGGCTAGCGGGAGTGCGACAGATACGCAGTATTTT.

The chain is built from TRBV18 and TRBJ2-6; D remains unclear. The germline CDR1 and CDR2 sequences are KGHSH and LQKENI. CDR3 length: 15 amino acids. V dropped 5 bases and J dropped 0 bases, with 8 bases sitting between them. The CDR3 nucleotides are TGTGCCAGCTCATCGGGTATCTCTGGGGCCAACGTCCTGACTTTC. Translating it yields CASSSGISGANVLTF. The full variable domain, completed using reference TRBV18 and TRBJ2-6, is NAGVMQNPRHLVRRRGQEARLRCSPMKGHSHVYWYRQLPEEGLKFMVYLQKENIIDESGMPKERFSAEFPKEGPSILRIQQVVRGDSAAYFCASSSGISGANVLTFGAGSRLTVL.

This clonotype occurred a few times. The chain employs TRBV28 and TRBJ1-5, with 8 bases matching TRBD1. The CDR3 spans 16 residues. Germline loops: CDR1 MDHEN, CDR2 SYDVKM. V lost 2 bases, J lost 1 base, and 4 bases stayed unmatched. This CDR3 reads CASSLQGALSNQPQHF. CDR3 sequence (DNA): TGTGCCAGCAGTTTACAGGGGGCGTTGAGCAATCAGCCCCAGCATTTT.

The chain carries TRBV20-1 and TRBJ1-1; D may be TRBD1 (5 bases). Germline CDR1 DFQATT, CDR2 SNEGSKA (reference sequence). Trimming left V 3 bases short and J 0 bases short, with 11 bases between. This CDR3 region has 14 residues. The CDR3 here is CSASLGGMNTEAFF. The CDR3 nucleotides are TGCAGTGCTAGTCTTGGGGGAATGAACACTGAAGCTTTCTTT.

The rearrangement uses TRBV4-1 and TRBJ2-5, with D possibly TRBD1 on 5 matching bases. The CDR3 spans 14 residues. V shed 2 bases and J shed 3 bases, with 10 bases lying between them. Per the germline V gene, CDR1 is MGHRA and CDR2 is YSYEKL. CDR3 nucleotides: TGCGCCAGCAGCCAACCGTGGGGCGAAGAGACCCAGTACTTC. This gives the protein CASSQPWGEETQYF.

Only a few counts were recorded for this clonotype. DNA of the CDR3: TGTGCCAGCAGCTTTCGTCGGGGGGGCACAGATACGCAGTATTTT. Protein: CASSFRRGGTDTQYF. V usage is TRBV7-2 and J usage is TRBJ2-3; 7 bases map to TRBD2. Trimming removed 3 bases from V and 1 base from J; junction bases left unmatched: 4. The CDR3 sequence is 15 residues long. Germline V gene data show CDR1 as SGHTA and CDR2 as FQGNSA.

A few counts support this clonotype. This sequence joins TRBV7-2 and TRBJ2-7, with a possible D match to TRBD1 (6 bases). V was shortened by 1 base and J by 0 bases, with 10 bases between the two germline ends. The CDR3 totals 15 residues. Germline-derived CDR1 and CDR2 are SGHTA and FQGNSA. The CDR3 DNA sequence: TGTGCCAGCAGCTTAGTTTACAGGGCCTCCTACGAGCAGTACTTC. This codes for CASSLVYRASYEQYF. Drawing the rest from reference TRBV7-2 and TRBJ2-7, the complete variable domain is GAGVSQSPSNKVTEKGKDVELRCDPISGHTALYWYRQSLGQGLEFLIYFQGNSAPDKSGLPSDRFSAERTGGSVSTLTIQRTQQEDSAVYLCASSLVYRASYEQYFGPGTRLTVT.

The rearrangement joins TRBV12-3 or TRBV12-4 to TRBJ2-1, with 9 bases identical to TRBD2. CDR3 length: 16 residues. V shed 0 bases, J shed 4 bases, and the junction held 4 bases outside the gene matches. In DNA, the CDR3 is TGTGCCAGCAGTTTAGCTGGGGCGGGAGGGTACAATGAGCAGTTCTTC. Protein sequence: CASSLAGAGGYNEQFF.

This clonotype appeared a few times. V gene TRBV12-3 or TRBV12-4 combines with J gene TRBJ2-7, with D tentatively TRBD2 (7 bases). Trimming took 3 bases from V and 6 from J, leaving 12 bases between them. The CDR3 is 13 amino acids. CDR3 protein: CASSFQGGGEQYF. CDR3 bases: TGTGCCAGCAGTTTTCAGGGAGGGGGCGAGCAGTACTTC.

At least ten counts were recorded for this clonotype. Relative to the germline gene, one junction end is altered; a read error may explain this. The gene calls are TRBV5-1 and TRBJ2-2; no clear D gene. The CDR3 is 13 residues long. Germline loops: CDR1 SGHRS, CDR2 YFSETQ. The CDR3 coding sequence is TGTGCCAGCTCACTTGGGGATACCGGGGAGCTGTTTTTT. This sequence encodes CASSLGDTGELFF.

The chain has TRBV28 and TRBJ2-7; D is possibly TRBD1 (6 bases). Trimming took off 8 bases at V and 5 bases at J, with 16 bases between the two ends. Germline V gives CDR1 MDHEN, CDR2 SYDVKM. There are 13 residues in the CDR3. For the CDR3, the DNA is TGTGCCAGCGGCGGACAGTACAGGGACGAGCAGTACTTC. It is translated as CASGGQYRDEQYF.

Many counts were recorded for this clonotype. This chain links TRBV12-3 or TRBV12-4 with TRBJ1-1; D gene uncertain. Trimming took 3 bases from V and 1 from J, leaving 6 bases between them. The CDR3 is 13 amino acids. The CDR3 loop is CASSLAQNTEAFF. In DNA, the CDR3 is TGTGCCAGCAGTTTGGCACAGAACACTGAAGCTTTCTTT.

The V gene is TRBV5-6, the J gene TRBJ2-3, with no clear D. The CDR3 runs 14 residues. In germline, CDR1 is SGHDT, CDR2 YYEEEE. Trimming pared 0 bases from V and 2 bases from J, leaving 7 bases between. In DNA, the CDR3 is TGTGCCAGCAGCTTGGACTACATCACAGATACGCAGTATTTT. Its translation: CASSLDYITDTQYF.

The V gene is TRBV11-2, the J gene TRBJ1-1; D unresolved. The CDR3 length is 13 residues. Germline CDR1 SGHAT, CDR2 FQNNGV. V was clipped by 0 bases and J by 11 bases, with 13 bases between them. CDR3 loop: CASSLDSGLAAFF. CDR3 in DNA: TGTGCCAGCAGCTTAGATAGCGGATTAGCGGCTTTCTTT.

This clonotype was counted ten times or more. The J gene is TRBJ1-6, the V gene TRBV5-1; 8 positions agree with TRBD1. Germline CDR1 and CDR2: SGHRS and YFSETQ. The CDR3 loop spans 14 amino acids. Losses at the gene ends were 0 bases for V and 7 bases for J; bases not matched to a gene: 0. The CDR3 spells CASSLGQGNSPLHF. The CDR3 nucleotides are TGCGCCAGCAGCTTGGGACAGGGGAATTCACCCCTCCACTTT. Full variable domain (rest looked up from reference TRBV5-1 and TRBJ1-6): KAGVTQTPRYLIKTRGQQVTLSCSPISGHRSVSWYQQTPGQGLQFLFEYFSETQRNKGNFPGRFSGRQFSNSRSEMNVSTLELGDSALYLCASSLGQGNSPLHFGNGTRLTVT.

This clonotype has just a few counts. The chain has TRBV29-1 and TRBJ1-1, with D tentatively TRBD1 (6 bases). The V gene lost 6 bases and the J gene lost 4 bases, with 15 bases spanning the gap. Germline V lookup: CDR1 SQVTM, CDR2 ANQGSEA. This CDR3 comprises 13 residues. CDR3 loop: CSVAPRGGTEAFF. The CDR3 nucleotides are TGCAGCGTGGCCCCCAGGGGAGGCACTGAAGCTTTCTTT.

The chain couples TRBV28 to TRBJ1-4; TRBD1 is a possible D gene (5 bases). The CDR3 length is 14 residues. Germline CDR1 reads MDHEN; CDR2 reads SYDVKM. Trimming shortened V by 6 bases and J by 4 bases, and 12 bases separated the two germline ends. This CDR3 is CASREGSSNEKLFF. CDR3 DNA: TGTGCCAGCAGGGAGGGGTCGAGTAATGAAAAACTGTTTTTT.

This clonotype showed up many times. The V gene is TRBV6-5, the J gene TRBJ2-5, with a tentative D call TRBD2 (5 bases). V was cut by 0 bases and J by 4 bases, with 9 bases left in between. CDR1 and CDR2 from the germline V gene are MNHEY and SVGAGI. The CDR3 consists of 14 residues. The CDR3 spells CASSYSPGGETQYF. The DNA of the CDR3 is TGTGCCAGCAGTTACTCCCCCGGAGGAGAGACCCAGTACTTC.

Only a few counts were recorded for this clonotype. V usage is TRBV7-2 and J usage is TRBJ1-5; possibly TRBD1 for D (6 bases). This CDR3 spans 13 amino acids. V was cut by 4 bases and J by 7 bases, with 11 bases left in between. CDR1 and CDR2 from the germline V gene are SGHTA and FQGNSA. The CDR3 sequence is CASSSTGKQPQHF. Here the CDR3 DNA reads TGTGCCAGCAGCTCGACAGGAAAGCAGCCCCAGCATTTT.

V gene TRBV4-3 combines with J gene TRBJ1-1; D is unresolved. Looked up from germline, CDR1 is LGHNA and CDR2 is YSLEER. Trimming took 0 bases from V and 1 from J, leaving 6 bases between them. The CDR3 runs 14 residues. The CDR3 bases are TGCGCCAGCAGCCAAGACGGAACGAACACTGAAGCTTTCTTT. It specifies CASSQDGTNTEAFF.